This TCR beta chain was retrieved from a study of response to subunit inactivated influenza vaccine. This clonotype turned up a few times. TCRdb re-derived calls from the RT-PCR reads in MiXCR, one entry per CDR3 protein. The sample has roughly 790,000 distinct CDR3 sequences, 21% seen once. This receptor was taken from a man aged 45 to 65 who received an inactivated influenza vaccine. The material was PBMCs from blood, obtained more than 4 days after vaccination.

The CDR3 coding sequence is TGTGCCAGCAGAGCCGGGACAGGGAACTACGAGCAGTACTTC. It yields the protein CASRAGTGNYEQYF. The rearrangement joins TRBV6-1 to TRBJ2-7; 9 bases are a match to TRBD1. After removal of 6 bases from V and 3 bases from J, the junction contained 6 bases not matched to a gene. CDR3 size: 14 residues. Germline loops: CDR1 MNHNS, CDR2 SASEGT.